The clone carrying this T cell receptor (beta chain) was found a few times. No antigen is known for it. CDR1 SEHNR and CDR2 FQNEAQ come from the germline V gene (reference sequence). The junction had 9 bases not matched to a gene; V was cut back by 5 bases and J by 6 bases. This CDR3 comprises 14 residues. The data were taken from a study of TIL therapy for anti-PD-1-resistant metastatic lung cancer. In the study overall: Half of patients were current or former smokers. Study findings and constraints: Many TIL product clones were absent from baseline tumor, suggesting clonal contraction. Compared with baseline intratumoral T cells, expanded TIL cultures were more clonal and less diverse (roughly 6.3% vs 31%).

Sequencing used immunoSEQ v3. Survey-level samples got roughly 1.9 million read pairs; deep-level samples got roughly 4.5-6 million. Sequencing was performed with immunoSEQ multiplex PCR; in TCRdb, only in-frame clones are kept and a portion is missing. This table holds roughly 10,000 clones, 55% to 70% found once. The time point was: pre-treatment sample, taken before nivolumab and TIL therapy. Tumor tissue came from excised metastases, mostly pleural nodules or supraclavicular lymph nodes. Here the sequenced sample was tumor tissue, taken at baseline. The receptor comes from a person between 30 and 80 years old with non-small cell lung cancer. This chain connects TRBV7-9 to TRBJ2-7; 8 nucleotides line up with TRBD2. Here the CDR3 DNA reads TGTGCCAGCAGCCCCAGCGGGAGTCCGGGCGAGCAGTACTTC. This sequence encodes CASSPSGSPGEQYF.